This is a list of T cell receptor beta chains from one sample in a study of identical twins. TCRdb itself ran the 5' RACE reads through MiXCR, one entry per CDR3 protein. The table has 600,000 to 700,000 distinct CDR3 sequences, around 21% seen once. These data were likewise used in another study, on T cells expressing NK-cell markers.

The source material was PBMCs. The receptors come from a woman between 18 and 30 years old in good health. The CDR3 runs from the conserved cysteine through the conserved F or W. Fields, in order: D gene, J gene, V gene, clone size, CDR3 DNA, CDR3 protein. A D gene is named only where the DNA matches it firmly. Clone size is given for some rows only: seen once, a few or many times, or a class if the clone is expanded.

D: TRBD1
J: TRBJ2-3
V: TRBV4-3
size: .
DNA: TGCGCCAGCAGCCATGGGACAGGGGTGGAAGATACGCAGTATTTT
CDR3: CASSHGTGVEDTQYF

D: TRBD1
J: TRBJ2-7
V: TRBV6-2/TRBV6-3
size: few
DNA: TGTGCCAGCAGATTTGGACAGGCTGCCTACGAGCAGTACTTC
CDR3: CASRFGQAAYEQYF

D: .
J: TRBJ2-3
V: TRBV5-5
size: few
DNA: TGTGCCAGCAGCGGAAGGCCGCGCGGGGATACGCAGTATTTT
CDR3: CASSGRPRGDTQYF

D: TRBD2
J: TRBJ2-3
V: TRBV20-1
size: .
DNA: TGCAGTGCTAGTTCGGGTAGCGGGAGGACTCACCGCACAGATACGCAGTATTTT
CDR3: CSASSGSGRTHRTDTQYF

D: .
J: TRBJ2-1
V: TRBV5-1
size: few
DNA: TGCGCCAGCAGCTTGGGCCGGGACGCAGGGACCAATGAGCAGTTCTTC
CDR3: CASSLGRDAGTNEQFF

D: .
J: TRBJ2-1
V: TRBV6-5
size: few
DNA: TGTGCCAGCAGTTACTCGAAATCCAGTGGGTACAATGAGCAGTTCTTC
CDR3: CASSYSKSSGYNEQFF

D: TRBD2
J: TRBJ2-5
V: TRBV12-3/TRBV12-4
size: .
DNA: TGTGCCAGCAGCCTTAGCGGGGGGGTTGCCCAGTACTTC
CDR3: CASSLSGGVAQYF

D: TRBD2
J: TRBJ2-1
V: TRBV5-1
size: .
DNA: TGCGCCAGCAGCGGAGATAGCGGGAGGGGTGTTTTCTTCTTC
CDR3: CASSGDSGRGVFFF

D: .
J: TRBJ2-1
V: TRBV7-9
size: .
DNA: TGTGCCAGCAGCTTACGCGAAAATGAGCAGTTCTTC
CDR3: CASSLRENEQFF

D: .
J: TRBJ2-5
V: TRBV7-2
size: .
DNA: TGTGCCAGCAGCTTAAGTGGCGCCCAAACAAAGACCCAGTACTTC
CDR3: CASSLSGAQTKTQYF

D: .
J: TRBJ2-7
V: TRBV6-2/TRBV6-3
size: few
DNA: TGTGCCAGCAGTTATATAGCGGTCTACGAGCAGTACTTC
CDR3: CASSYIAVYEQYF

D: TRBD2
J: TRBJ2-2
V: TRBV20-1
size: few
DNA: TGCAGTGCTAGACCATCAACTAGCGGCCCCCTCACCGGGGAGCTGTTTTTT
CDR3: CSARPSTSGPLTGELFF

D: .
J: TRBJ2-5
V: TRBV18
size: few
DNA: TGTGCCAGCTCACCAGTGCCTCAGGTAGAGACCCAGTACTTC
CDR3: CASSPVPQVETQYF

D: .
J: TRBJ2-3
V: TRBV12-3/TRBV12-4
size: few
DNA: TGTGCCAGCAGTTTAGGTGGAAAAGATACGCAGTATTTT
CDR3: CASSLGGKDTQYF

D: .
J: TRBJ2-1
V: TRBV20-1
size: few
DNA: TGCAGTGCTAGCCAGGGACTCTACAATGAGCAGTTCTTC
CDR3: CSASQGLYNEQFF

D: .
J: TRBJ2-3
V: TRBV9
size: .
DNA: TGTGCCAGCAGCGTGCTGAGGGGAGGAGTGACAGATACGCAGTATTTT
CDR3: CASSVLRGGVTDTQYF

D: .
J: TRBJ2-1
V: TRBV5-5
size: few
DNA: TGTGCCAGCAGCTCCGGGACAACCTACAATGAGCAGTTCTTC
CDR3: CASSSGTTYNEQFF

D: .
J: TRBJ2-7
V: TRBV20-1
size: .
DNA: TGCAGTGCTTTGGGACACAGCTACGAGCAGTACTTC
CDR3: CSALGHSYEQYF

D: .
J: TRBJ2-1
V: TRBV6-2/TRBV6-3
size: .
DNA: TGTGCCAGCAGCCAGGACGACAATGAGCAGTTCTTC
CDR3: CASSQDDNEQFF

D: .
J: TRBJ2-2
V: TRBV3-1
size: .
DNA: TGTGCCAGCAGCCAAGATATAGGGTTCGGGGAGCTGTTTTTT
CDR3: CASSQDIGFGELFF

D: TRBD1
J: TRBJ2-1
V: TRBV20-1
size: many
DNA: TGCAGTGCTAGGGACAGGGGATGGGTGAGTGAGCAGTTCTTC
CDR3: CSARDRGWVSEQFF

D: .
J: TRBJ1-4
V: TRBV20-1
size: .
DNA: TGCAGTGCTAGAGGGGATGAAAAACTGTTTTTT
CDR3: CSARGDEKLFF

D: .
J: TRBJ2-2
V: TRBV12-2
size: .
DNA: TGTGCAAGTCGCTTAGGAATCCCTCCACTAGCGGGACCAACCGGGGAGCTGTTTTTT
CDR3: CASRLGIPPLAGPTGELFF

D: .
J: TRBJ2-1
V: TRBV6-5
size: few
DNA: TGTGCCAGCAGTTACGGGAGGGGGCCAGAGCAGTTCTTC
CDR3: CASSYGRGPEQFF

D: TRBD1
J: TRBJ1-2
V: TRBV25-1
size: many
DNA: TGTGCCAGCGCGGGACAGGGGTATGGCTACACCTTC
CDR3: CASAGQGYGYTF

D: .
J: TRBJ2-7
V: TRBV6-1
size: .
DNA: TGTGCCAGCAGTGAAATGGGACTTGGGTACTTC
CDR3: CASSEMGLGYF

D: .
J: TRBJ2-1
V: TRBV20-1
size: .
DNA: TGCAGTGCTAGATTGTCCGGGACCAATGAGCAGTTCTTC
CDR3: CSARLSGTNEQFF

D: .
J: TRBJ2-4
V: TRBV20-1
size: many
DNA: TGCAGTGCTAGAGAATCCAGACGAATGGCCAAAAACATTCAGTACTTC
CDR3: CSARESRRMAKNIQYF

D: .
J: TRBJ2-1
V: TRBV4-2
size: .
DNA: TGTGCCAGCAGCCATGGGCCTTCCTACAATGAGCAGTTCTTC
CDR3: CASSHGPSYNEQFF

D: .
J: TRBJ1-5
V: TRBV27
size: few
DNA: TGTGCCACCGGAGAGGTGTTCAATCAGCCCCAGCATTTT
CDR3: CATGEVFNQPQHF

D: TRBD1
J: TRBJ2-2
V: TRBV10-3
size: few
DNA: TGTGCCATCAGTTACGACAGGGGACGATACGGGGAGCTGTTTTTT
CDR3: CAISYDRGRYGELFF